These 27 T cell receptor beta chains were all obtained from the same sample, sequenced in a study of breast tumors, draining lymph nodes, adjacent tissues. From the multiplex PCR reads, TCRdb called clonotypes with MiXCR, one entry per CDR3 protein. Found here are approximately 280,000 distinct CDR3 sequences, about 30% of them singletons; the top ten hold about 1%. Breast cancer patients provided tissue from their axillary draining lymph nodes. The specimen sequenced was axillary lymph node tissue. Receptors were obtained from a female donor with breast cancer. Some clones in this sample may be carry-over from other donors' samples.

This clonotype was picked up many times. The CDR3 DNA sequence: TGCGCCAGCAGCTTGGACGTACCTGGGGATTCACCCCTCCACTTT. This gives the protein CASSLDVPGDSPLHF. This chain joins TRBV5-1 and TRBJ1-6; D unresolved. The CDR3 length is 15 residues. V was cut by 0 bases and J by 8 bases, with 12 bases left in between. Germline CDR1 is SGHRS and CDR2 is YFSETQ.

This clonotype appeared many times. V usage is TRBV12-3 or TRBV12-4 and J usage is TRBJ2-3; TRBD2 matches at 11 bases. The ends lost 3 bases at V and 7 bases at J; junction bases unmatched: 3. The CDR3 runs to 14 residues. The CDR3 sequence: CASSFSGRANTQYF. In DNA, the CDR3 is TGTGCCAGCAGTTTTAGCGGGAGGGCAAATACGCAGTATTTT.

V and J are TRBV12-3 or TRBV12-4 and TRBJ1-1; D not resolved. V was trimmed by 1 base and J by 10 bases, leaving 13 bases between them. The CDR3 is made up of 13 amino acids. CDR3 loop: CASSLVRSKGAFF. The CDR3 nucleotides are TGTGCCAGCAGTTTAGTTAGGTCTAAAGGAGCTTTCTTT.

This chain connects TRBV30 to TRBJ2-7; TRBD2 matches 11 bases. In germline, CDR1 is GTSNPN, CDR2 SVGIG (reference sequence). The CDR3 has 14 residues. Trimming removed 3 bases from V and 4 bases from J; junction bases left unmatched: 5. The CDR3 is CAWSLTSGSYEQYF. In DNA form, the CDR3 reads TGTGCCTGGAGCCTTACTAGCGGGAGTTACGAGCAGTACTTC.

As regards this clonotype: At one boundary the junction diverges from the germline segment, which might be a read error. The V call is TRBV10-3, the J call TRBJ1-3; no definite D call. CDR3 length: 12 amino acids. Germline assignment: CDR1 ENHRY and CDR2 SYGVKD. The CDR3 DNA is TGTGCCATCAGTGAGCATGGAAGCACCATATATTTT. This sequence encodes CAISEHGSTIYF.

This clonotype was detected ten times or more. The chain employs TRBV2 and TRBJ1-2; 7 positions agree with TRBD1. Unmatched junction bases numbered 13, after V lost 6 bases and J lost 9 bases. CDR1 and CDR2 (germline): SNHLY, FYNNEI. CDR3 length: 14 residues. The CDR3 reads CASSVSTGPQSYTF. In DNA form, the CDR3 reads TGTGCCAGCAGCGTCTCGACAGGGCCCCAAAGCTACACCTTC.

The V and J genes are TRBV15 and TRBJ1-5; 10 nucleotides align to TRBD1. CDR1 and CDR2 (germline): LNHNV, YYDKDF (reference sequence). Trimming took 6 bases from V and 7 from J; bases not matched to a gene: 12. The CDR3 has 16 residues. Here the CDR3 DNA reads TGTGCCACCAGTCCCTACACCGGGACAGGGGTCCAGCCCCAGCATTTT. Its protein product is CATSPYTGTGVQPQHF.

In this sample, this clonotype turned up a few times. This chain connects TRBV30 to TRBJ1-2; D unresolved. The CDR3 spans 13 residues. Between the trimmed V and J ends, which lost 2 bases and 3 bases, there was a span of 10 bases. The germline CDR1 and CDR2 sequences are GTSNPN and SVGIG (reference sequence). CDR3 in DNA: TGTGCCTGGAGTCGGGGTTTTGACTATGGCTACACCTTC. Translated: CAWSRGFDYGYTF.

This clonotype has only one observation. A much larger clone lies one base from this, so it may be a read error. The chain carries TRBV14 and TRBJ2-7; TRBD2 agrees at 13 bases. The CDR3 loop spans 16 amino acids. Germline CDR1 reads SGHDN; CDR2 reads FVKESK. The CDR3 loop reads CASGQDGLAGVYEQYF. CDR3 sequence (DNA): TGTGCCAGCGGCCAAGATGGACTAGCGGGAGTTTACGAGCAGTACTTC.

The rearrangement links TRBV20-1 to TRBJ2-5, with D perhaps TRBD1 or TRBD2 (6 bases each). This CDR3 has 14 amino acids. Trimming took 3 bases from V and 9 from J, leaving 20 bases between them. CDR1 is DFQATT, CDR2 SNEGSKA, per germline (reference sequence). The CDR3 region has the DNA TGCAGTGCTAGGAGTGTACGGGGGCGGGCGGCCCAGTACTTC. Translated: CSARSVRGRAAQYF.

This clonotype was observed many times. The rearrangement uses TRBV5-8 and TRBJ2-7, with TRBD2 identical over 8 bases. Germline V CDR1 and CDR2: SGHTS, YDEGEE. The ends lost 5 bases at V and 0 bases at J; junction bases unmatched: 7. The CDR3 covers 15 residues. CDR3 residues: CASSQGLAGSYEQYF. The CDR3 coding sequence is TGTGCCAGCAGTCAAGGCCTAGCGGGCTCCTACGAGCAGTACTTC.

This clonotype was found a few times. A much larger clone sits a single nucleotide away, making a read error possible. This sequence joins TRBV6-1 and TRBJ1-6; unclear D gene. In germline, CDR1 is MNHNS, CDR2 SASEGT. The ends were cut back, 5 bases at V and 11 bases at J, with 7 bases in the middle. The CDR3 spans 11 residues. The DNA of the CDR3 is TGTGCCAGCAGTCCGGCGGCACCCCTCCACTTT. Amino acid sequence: CASSPAAPLHF.

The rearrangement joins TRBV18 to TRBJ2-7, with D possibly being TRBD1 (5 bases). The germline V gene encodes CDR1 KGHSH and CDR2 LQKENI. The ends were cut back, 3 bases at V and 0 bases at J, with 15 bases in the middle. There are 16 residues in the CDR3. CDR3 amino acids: CASSPIRGQSSYEQYF. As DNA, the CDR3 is TGTGCCAGCTCACCTATAAGGGGCCAGAGCTCCTACGAGCAGTACTTC.

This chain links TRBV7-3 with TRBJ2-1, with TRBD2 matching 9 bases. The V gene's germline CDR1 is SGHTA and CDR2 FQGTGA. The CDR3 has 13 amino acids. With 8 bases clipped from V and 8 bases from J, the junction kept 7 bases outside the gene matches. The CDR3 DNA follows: TGTGCCAGCTTAGGTTCTAGCGGGGATGAGCAGTTCTTC. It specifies CASLGSSGDEQFF.

CDR3 nucleotide sequence: TGTGCCAGCGGCGGGGGAGGCTTCGGGACGCAGTATTTT. Translation: CASGGGGFGTQYF. The chain uses TRBV28 and TRBJ2-3; 7 bases agree with TRBD2. After removal of 8 bases from V and 9 bases from J, the junction contained 11 bases not matched to a gene. This CDR3 is 13 amino acids long. Germline V CDR1 and CDR2: MDHEN, SYDVKM.

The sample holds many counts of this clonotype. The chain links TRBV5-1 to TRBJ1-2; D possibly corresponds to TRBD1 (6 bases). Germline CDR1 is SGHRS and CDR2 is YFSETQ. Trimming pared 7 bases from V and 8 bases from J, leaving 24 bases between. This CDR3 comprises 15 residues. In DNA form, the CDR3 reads TGCGCCAGCCATCCCCAGGGGTGTTGGAGGAAGGGCTACACCTTC. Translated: CASHPQGCWRKGYTF.

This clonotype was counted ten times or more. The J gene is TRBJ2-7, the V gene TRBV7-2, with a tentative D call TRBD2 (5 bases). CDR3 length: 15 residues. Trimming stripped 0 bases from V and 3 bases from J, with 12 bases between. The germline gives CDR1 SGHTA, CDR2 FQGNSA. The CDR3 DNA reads TGTGCCAGCAGCTTAGCAGTTCGGGGTAACTACGAGCAGTACTTC. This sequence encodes CASSLAVRGNYEQYF.

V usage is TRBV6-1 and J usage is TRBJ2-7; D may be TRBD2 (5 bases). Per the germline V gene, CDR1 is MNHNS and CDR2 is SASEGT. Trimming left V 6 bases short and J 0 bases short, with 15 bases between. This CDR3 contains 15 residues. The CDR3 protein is CASSAHFRDSYEQYF. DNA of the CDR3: TGTGCCAGCAGCGCACATTTCCGGGACTCCTACGAGCAGTACTTC.

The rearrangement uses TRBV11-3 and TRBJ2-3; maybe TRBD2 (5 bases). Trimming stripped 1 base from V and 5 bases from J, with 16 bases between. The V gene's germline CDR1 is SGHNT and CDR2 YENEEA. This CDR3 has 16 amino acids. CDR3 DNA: TGTGCCAGCAGCTTAGTAGGTCAAATCAGCGGAGATACGCAGTATTTT. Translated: CASSLVGQISGDTQYF.

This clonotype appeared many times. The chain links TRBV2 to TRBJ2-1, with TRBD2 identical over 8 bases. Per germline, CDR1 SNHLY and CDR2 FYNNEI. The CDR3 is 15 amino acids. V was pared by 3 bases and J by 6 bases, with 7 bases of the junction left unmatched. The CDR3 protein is CASSDKRGGVNEQFF. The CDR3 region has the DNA TGTGCCAGCAGTGATAAACGGGGGGGAGTCAATGAGCAGTTCTTC.

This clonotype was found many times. For the CDR3, the DNA is TGCGCCAGCAGCCCGGACAGGGCAACACGGGATACGCAGTATTTT. It specifies CASSPDRATRDTQYF. This chain connects TRBV5-1 to TRBJ2-3; 8 nucleotides match TRBD1. Germline V gives CDR1 SGHRS, CDR2 YFSETQ. V shed 4 bases and J 6 bases; nucleotides not matched to a gene: 10. This CDR3 contains 15 residues.

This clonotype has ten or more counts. CDR3 DNA: TGTGCCAGTAGTCCCCAGGCAGCGGGAGGACTGTACGAGCAGTACTTC. Its translation: CASSPQAAGGLYEQYF. The chain combines TRBV19 with TRBJ2-7; 9 nucleotides agree with TRBD2. There are 16 residues in the CDR3. Germline V gene data show CDR1 as LNHDA and CDR2 as SQIVND (reference sequence). Trimming took 5 bases from V and 4 from J; bases not matched to a gene: 12. The whole variable domain, remainder taken from reference TRBV19 and TRBJ2-7, is DGGITQSPKYLFRKEGQNVTLSCEQNLNHDAMYWYRQDPGQGLRLIYYSQIVNDFQKGDIAEGYSVSREKKESFPLTVTSAQKNPTAFYLCASSPQAAGGLYEQYFGPGTRLTVT.

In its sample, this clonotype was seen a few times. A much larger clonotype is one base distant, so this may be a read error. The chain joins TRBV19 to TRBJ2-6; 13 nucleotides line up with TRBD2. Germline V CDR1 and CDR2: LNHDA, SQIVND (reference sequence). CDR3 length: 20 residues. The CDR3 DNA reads TGTGCCAGTAGTATAGACAGGACTAGCGGGAGTAGCTCTGGGGCCACCGTCCTGACTTTC. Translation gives CASSIDRTSGSSSGATVLTF.

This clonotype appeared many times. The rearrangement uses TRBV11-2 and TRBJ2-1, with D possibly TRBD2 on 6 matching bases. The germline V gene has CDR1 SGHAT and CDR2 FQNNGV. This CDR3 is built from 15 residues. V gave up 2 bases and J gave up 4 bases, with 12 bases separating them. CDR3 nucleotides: TGTGCCAGCAGCTTATTTGCGGGACTTTACAATGAGCAGTTCTTC. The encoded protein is CASSLFAGLYNEQFF.

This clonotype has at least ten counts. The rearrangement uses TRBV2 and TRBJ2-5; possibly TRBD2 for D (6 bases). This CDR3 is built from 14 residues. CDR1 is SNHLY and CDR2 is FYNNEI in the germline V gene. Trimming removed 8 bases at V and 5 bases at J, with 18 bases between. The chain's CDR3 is CASRQAGVWETQYF. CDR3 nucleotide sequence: TGTGCCAGCCGCCAAGCGGGCGTCTGGGAGACCCAGTACTTC.

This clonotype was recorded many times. The CDR3 coding sequence is TGTGCCAGCAGTGGGAGCACAGATACGCAGTATTTT. It yields the protein CASSGSTDTQYF. The V and J genes are TRBV2 and TRBJ2-3, with unresolved D. The CDR3 has 12 residues. CDR1 is SNHLY and CDR2 is FYNNEI in the germline V gene. Trimming cost V 4 bases and J 0 bases, with 2 bases left between them.

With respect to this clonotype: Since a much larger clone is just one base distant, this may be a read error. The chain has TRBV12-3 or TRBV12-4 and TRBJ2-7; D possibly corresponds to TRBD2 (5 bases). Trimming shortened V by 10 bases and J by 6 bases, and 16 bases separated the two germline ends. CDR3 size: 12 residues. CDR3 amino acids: CAIRCSAGEQYF. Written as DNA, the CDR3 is TGTGCCATCAGGTGTAGCGCCGGCGAGCAGTACTTC.